A single sample gave rise to the 12 T cell receptor beta chains below, sequenced in a study of response to subunit inactivated influenza vaccine. MiXCR, run by TCRdb on the RT-PCR reads, gives a single entry per CDR3 protein. The sample has hundreds of thousands of distinct CDR3 sequences; about 25% are singletons. The sequenced sample was CD4+ T cells sorted from PBMCs, obtained 5 days after vaccination. Receptors originate from a man aged 45-65 years who received an inactivated influenza vaccine.

The CDR3 region has the DNA TGTGCCAGCAGGGTCGGACAGGGCTACGAGCAGTACTTC. Its translation is CASRVGQGYEQYF. The chain has TRBV7-9 and TRBJ2-7; TRBD1 matches at 8 bases. This CDR3 is built from 13 residues. V shed 6 bases and J 3 bases; nucleotides not matched to a gene: 4. Germline CDR1 is SEHNR and CDR2 is FQNEAQ (reference sequence).

This chain connects TRBV12-3 or TRBV12-4 to TRBJ2-4; 7 nucleotides line up with TRBD2. The CDR3 is 16 amino acids. J gave up 2 bases and V 2 bases, and 6 bases lay outside the gene matches. This CDR3 is CASSLFVGGTKNIQYF. The CDR3 DNA reads as TGTGCCAGCAGTTTATTCGTCGGGGGGACCAAAAACATTCAGTACTTC.

Comments on this clonotype: The CDR3 ends on some other residue instead of the conserved phenylalanine or tryptophan, so this is likely a read error. The DNA is left out, because the CDR3 cannot be placed on it with certainty; the CDR3 is given as TCRdb lists it. The chain employs TRBV7-9 and TRBJ2-5; the D call TRBD2 from the table was never checked on the DNA. Germline V gene data show CDR1 as SEHNR and CDR2 as FQNEAQ (reference sequence). From its first to its last residue, the CDR3 has 16 amino acids. This chain's CDR3 is CASSSLAGARSGIYGI.

This clonotype was counted only a few times. The J gene is TRBJ1-1, the V gene TRBV6-6; D gene uncertain. The CDR3 runs to 12 residues. With 2 bases removed from V and 0 bases from J, the gap between germline ends came to 1 base. The germline V gene has CDR1 MNHNY and CDR2 SVGAGI (reference sequence). This CDR3 is CASSYLNTEAFF. The DNA for the CDR3 is TGTGCCAGCAGTTACCTGAACACTGAAGCTTTCTTT.

This clonotype turned up a few times. The chain uses TRBV29-1 and TRBJ2-7, with D perhaps TRBD1 (6 bases). Germline CDR1 SQVTM, CDR2 ANQGSEA. The V end was cut by 5 bases, the J end by 2 bases, with 7 bases between. CDR3 length: 11 amino acids. CDR3 in amino acids: CSVKGAYEQYF. The CDR3 coding sequence is TGCAGCGTTAAGGGGGCCTACGAGCAGTACTTC.

The chain is built from TRBV15 and TRBJ2-7, with TRBD1 identical over 11 bases. CDR1 is LNHNV, CDR2 YYDKDF, per germline (reference sequence). V shed 0 bases and J 5 bases; nucleotides not matched to a gene: 3. This CDR3 region has 15 residues. The CDR3 DNA reads as TGTGCCACCAGCAGAGACAGGACAGGGGGCCACGAGCAGTACTTC. It codes for CATSRDRTGGHEQYF.

This clonotype has just a few counts. This chain connects TRBV29-1 to TRBJ2-5, with TRBD1 as a possible D gene (6 bases). V lost 4 bases to trimming and J lost 5 bases, with 8 bases between them. Germline values: CDR1 SQVTM, CDR2 ANQGSEA. The CDR3 is made up of 11 amino acids. The CDR3 nucleotides read TGCAGCGTTGGGCAGGGGGAGACCCAGTACTTC. It yields the protein CSVGQGETQYF.

The chain combines TRBV29-1 with TRBJ2-1, with TRBD1 as a possible D gene (7 bases). Germline V gene lookup returns CDR1 SQVTM and CDR2 ANQGSEA. With 3 bases removed from V and 0 bases from J, the gap between germline ends came to 18 bases. The CDR3 length is 17 residues. The CDR3 DNA follows: TGCAGCGTTGAGGAACCGGACAGGAGGGGCTCCTACAATGAGCAGTTCTTC. Amino acid sequence: CSVEEPDRRGSYNEQFF.

This sequence joins TRBV6-5 and TRBJ2-3; 8 bases match TRBD2. Trimming took 1 base from V and 4 from J; bases not matched to a gene: 4. Germline CDR1 reads MNHEY; CDR2 reads SVGAGI. The CDR3 is 15 amino acids. The CDR3 nucleotides are TGTGCCAGCAGTTACTACGGGGGGGGTGCAGATACGCAGTATTTT. This gives the protein CASSYYGGGADTQYF.

CDR3 sequence reads: CSARNRGYNEKLFF. The CDR3 nucleotides read TGCAGTGCTAGAAACAGGGGGTATAATGAAAAACTGTTTTTT. This chain links TRBV20-1 with TRBJ1-4; 8 bases align to TRBD1. CDR1 is DFQATT, CDR2 SNEGSKA, per germline (reference sequence). Germline trimming cut 2 bases from V and 4 bases from J; bases unmatched to any gene: 3. This CDR3 contains 14 residues.

This clonotype was seen only a few times. The rearrangement joins TRBV28 to TRBJ1-1; D perhaps matches TRBD1 (5 bases). Germline V CDR1 and CDR2: MDHEN, SYDVKM. V was trimmed by 1 base and J by 11 bases, leaving 11 bases between them. The CDR3 has 12 amino acids. The CDR3 protein is CASSLYRNWAFF. The CDR3, as DNA: TGTGCCAGCAGTTTATACAGGAATTGGGCTTTCTTT.

The chain links TRBV12-3 or TRBV12-4 to TRBJ2-5; the D is unclear. Deletions cut 2 bases from V and 5 bases from J, with 12 bases between. CDR3 length: 14 amino acids. The chain's CDR3 is CASSLNGPQETQYF. CDR3 bases: TGTGCCAGCAGTTTAAACGGTCCTCAGGAGACCCAGTACTTC.